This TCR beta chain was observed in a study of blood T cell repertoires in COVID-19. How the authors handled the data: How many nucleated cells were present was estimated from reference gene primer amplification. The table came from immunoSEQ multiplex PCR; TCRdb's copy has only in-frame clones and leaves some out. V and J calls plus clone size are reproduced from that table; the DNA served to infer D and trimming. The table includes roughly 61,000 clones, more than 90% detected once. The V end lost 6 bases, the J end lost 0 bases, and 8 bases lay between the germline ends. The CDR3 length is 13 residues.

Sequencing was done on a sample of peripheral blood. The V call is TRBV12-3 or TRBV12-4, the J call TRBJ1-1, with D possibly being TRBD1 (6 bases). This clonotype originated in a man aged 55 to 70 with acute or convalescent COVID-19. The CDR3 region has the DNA TGTGCCAGCAGGCAGGGGCTGAACACTGAAGCTTTCTTT. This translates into CASRQGLNTEAFF.